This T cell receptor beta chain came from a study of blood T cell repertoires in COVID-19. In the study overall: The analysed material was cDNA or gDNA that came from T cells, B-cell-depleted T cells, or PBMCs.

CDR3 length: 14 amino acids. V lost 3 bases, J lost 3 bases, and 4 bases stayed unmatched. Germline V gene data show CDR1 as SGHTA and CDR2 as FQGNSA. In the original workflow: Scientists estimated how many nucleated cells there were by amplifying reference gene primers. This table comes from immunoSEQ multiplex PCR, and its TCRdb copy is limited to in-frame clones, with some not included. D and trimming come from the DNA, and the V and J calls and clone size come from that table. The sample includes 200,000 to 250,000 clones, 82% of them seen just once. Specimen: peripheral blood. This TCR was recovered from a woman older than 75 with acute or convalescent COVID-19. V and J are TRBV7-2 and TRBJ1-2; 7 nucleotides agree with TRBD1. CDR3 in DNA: TGTGCCAGCAGCTTGGAGACAGGGCACTATGGCTACACCTTC. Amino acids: CASSLETGHYGYTF. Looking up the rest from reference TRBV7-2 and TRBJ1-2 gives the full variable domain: GAGVSQSPSNKVTEKGKDVELRCDPISGHTALYWYRQSLGQGLEFLIYFQGNSAPDKSGLPSDRFSAERTGGSVSTLTIQRTQQEDSAVYLCASSLETGHYGYTFGSGTRLTVV.